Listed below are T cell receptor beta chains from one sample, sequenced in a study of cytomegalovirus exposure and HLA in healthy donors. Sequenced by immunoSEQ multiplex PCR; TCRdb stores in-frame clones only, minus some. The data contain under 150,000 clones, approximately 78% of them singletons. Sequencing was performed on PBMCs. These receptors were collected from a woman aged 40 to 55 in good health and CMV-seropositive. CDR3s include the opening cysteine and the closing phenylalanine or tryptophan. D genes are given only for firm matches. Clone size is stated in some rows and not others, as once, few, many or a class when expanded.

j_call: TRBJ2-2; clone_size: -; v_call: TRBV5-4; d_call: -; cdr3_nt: TGTGCCAGCAGCTCCCAGGGTTCGAGCGGGGAGCTGTTTTTT; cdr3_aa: CASSSQGSSGELFF
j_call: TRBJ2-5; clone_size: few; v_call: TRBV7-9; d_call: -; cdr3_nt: TGTTCCGGCAGCTTAGGAGGAGAGACCCAGTACTTC; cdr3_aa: CSGSLGGETQYF
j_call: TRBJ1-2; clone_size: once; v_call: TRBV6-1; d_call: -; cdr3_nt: TGTGCCAGCTGCCACAGCGGGTCAGCTTACTATGGCTACACCTTC; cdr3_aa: CASCHSGSAYYGYTF
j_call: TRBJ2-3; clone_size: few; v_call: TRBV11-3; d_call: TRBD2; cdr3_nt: TGTGCCAGCAGCTTCGGTAGCGGGAGCCCTAGCACAGATACGCAGTATTTT; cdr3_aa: CASSFGSGSPSTDTQYF
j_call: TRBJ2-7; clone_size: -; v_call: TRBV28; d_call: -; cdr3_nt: TGTGCCAGCATCCAGGGGCAGGCCTACGAGCAGTACTTC; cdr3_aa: CASIQGQAYEQYF
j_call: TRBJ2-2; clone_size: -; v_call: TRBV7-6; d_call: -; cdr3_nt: TGTGCCAGCAGCTCGACCAGGGGTGCCGGGGAGCTGTTTTTT; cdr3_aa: CASSSTRGAGELFF
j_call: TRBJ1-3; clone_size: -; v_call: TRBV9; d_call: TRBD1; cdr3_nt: TGTGCCAGCAGCTTCCGGACAGGGGCGCTAGGAAACACCATATATTTT; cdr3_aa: CASSFRTGALGNTIYF
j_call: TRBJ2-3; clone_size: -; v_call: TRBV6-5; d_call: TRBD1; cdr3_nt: TGTGCCAGCAGGACAGGGAGCACAGATACGCAGTATTTT; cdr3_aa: CASRTGSTDTQYF
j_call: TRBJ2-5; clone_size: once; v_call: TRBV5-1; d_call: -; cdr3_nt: TGCGCCAGCAGCTTGGGAGGGACTGAAGAGACCCAGTACTTC; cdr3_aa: CASSLGGTEETQYF
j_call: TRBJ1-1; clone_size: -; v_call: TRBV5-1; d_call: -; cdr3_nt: TGCGCCAGCAGCTTGGTGGGCAGGAACCTTGGCACTGAAGCTTTCTTT; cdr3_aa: CASSLVGRNLGTEAFF
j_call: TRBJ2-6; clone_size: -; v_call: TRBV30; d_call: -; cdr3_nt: TGTGCCTGGATGTTGCGGGGCTCTGGGGCCAACGTCCTGACTTTC; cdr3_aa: CAWMLRGSGANVLTF
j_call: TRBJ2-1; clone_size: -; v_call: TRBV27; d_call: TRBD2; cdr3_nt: TGTGCCAGCAGTTTAGTTAGCGGGATGGGTGAGCAGTTCTTC; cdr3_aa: CASSLVSGMGEQFF
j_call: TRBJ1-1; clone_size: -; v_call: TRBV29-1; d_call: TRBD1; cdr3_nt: TGCAGCCAAAGACAGGGTTCTGAAGCTTTCTTT; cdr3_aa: CSQRQGSEAFF
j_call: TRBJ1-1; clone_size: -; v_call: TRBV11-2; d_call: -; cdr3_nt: TGTGCCAGCAGCTTGACCAGGGCCACTGAAGCTTTCTTT; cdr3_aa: CASSLTRATEAFF
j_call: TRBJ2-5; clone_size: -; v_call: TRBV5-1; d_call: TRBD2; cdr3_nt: TGCGCCAGCAGCGCGGCTAGCGGTTCGTACCAAGAGACCCAGTACTTC; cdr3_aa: CASSAASGSYQETQYF
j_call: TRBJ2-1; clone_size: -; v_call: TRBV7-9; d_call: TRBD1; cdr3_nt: TGTGCCGGCAGCCTCAAGGACAGGGGGCTGAATGAGCAGTTCTTC; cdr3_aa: CAGSLKDRGLNEQFF
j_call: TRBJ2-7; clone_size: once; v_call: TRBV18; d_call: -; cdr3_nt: TGTGCCAGCTCACCACCTGGGGCCGAGCAGTACTTC; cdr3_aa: CASSPPGAEQYF
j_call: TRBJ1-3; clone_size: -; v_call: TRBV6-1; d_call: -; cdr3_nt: TGTGCCAGCTCAGTCGTCGAAAACACCATATATTTT; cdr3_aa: CASSVVENTIYF
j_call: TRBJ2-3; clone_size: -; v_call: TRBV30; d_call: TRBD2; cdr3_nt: TGTGCCTGGAGTCGGGGACTAGCGGGAGTGACAGATACGCAGTATTTT; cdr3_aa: CAWSRGLAGVTDTQYF
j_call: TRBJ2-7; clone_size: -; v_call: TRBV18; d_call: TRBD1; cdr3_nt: TGTGCCAGCTCACCAACCCCGGGACAGTTCTCCTACGAGCAGTACTTC; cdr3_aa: CASSPTPGQFSYEQYF
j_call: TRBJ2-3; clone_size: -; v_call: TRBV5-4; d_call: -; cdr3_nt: TGTGCCAGCAGCCCCCGGGGAGTAGACACAGATACGCAGTATTTT; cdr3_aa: CASSPRGVDTDTQYF
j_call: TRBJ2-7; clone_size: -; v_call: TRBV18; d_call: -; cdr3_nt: TGTGCCAGCTCACCTCGAGCTACCAACTACGAGCAGTACTTC; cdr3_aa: CASSPRATNYEQYF
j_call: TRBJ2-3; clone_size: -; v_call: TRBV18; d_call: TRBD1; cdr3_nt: TGTGCCAGCTCTACCCGGGCACCCAGGGGGGATACGCAGTATTTT; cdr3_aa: CASSTRAPRGDTQYF
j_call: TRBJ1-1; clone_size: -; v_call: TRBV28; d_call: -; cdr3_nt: TGTGCCAGCAGTACAAGGGGACTTAGGGAAGCTTTCTTT; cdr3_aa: CASSTRGLREAFF
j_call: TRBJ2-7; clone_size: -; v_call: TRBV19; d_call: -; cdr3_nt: TGTGCCAGTAGGGCCGACAAGGGGGACTACGAGCAGTACTTC; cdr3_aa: CASRADKGDYEQYF
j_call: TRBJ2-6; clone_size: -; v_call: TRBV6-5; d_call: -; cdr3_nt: TGTGCCAGCAGTGTGGCAGGCTCTGGGGCCAACGTCCTGACTTTC; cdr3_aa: CASSVAGSGANVLTF
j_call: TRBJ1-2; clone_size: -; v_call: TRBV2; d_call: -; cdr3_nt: TGTGCCAGCAGTGAAGTGCAGGGCGTAATGGGTGGCTACACCTTC; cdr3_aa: CASSEVQGVMGGYTF
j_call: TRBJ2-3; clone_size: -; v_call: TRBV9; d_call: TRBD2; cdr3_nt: TGTGCCAGCAGCGGGTGGACTAGCGGGGCGACAGATGCGCAGTATTTT; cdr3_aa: CASSGWTSGATDAQYF
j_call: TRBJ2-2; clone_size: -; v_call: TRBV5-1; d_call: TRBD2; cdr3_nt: TGCGCCAGCAGCCCGGATCTTAGCGGGTGGAACACCGGGGAGCTGTTTTTT; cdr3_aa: CASSPDLSGWNTGELFF
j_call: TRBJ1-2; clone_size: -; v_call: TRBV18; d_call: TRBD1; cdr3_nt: TGTGCCAGCTCACGACAGGGCGGGACACAGACTAACTATGGCTACACCTTC; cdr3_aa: CASSRQGGTQTNYGYTF
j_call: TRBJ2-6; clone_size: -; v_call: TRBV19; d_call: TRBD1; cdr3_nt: TGTGCCAGTATAGGGGGCGGGTCCGGGGCCAACGTCCTGACTTTC; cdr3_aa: CASIGGGSGANVLTF
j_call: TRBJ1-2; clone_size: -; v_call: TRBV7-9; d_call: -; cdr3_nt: TGTGCCAGCAGCCAAGGATCACAGAACTATGGCTACACCTTC; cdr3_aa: CASSQGSQNYGYTF
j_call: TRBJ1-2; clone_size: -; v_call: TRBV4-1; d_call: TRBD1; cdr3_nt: TGCGCCAGCAGCCAAAACAGGGGGCGCAGAACTGGCTACACCTTC; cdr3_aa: CASSQNRGRRTGYTF
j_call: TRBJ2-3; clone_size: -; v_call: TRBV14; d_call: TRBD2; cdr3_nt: TGTGCCAGCAGCCAAGATTGGACGGGGGGTACGCAGTATTTT; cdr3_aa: CASSQDWTGGTQYF
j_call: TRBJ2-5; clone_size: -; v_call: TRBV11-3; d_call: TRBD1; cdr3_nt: TGTGCCAGCAGCTTAGTTGGAGACAGGGGAGAGACCCAGTACTTC; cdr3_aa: CASSLVGDRGETQYF
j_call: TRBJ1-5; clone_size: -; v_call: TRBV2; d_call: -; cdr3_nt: TGTGCCAGCAGATCTCAACAGGGAGAGCCCCAGCATTTT; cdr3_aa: CASRSQQGEPQHF
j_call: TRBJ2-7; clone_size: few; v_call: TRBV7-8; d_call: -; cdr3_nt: TGTGCCAGCAGCTTAGGGCGGTACTACGAGCAGTACTTC; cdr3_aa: CASSLGRYYEQYF
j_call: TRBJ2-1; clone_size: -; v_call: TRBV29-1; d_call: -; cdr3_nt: TGCAGCGTCCGATCCCCGGGACTCTCCAATGAGCAGTTCTTC; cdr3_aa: CSVRSPGLSNEQFF
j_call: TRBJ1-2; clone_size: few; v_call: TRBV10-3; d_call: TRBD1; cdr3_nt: TGTGCCATCGCAGACAGGGGGCGCGGAGTTGATGGCTACACCTTC; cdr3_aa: CAIADRGRGVDGYTF
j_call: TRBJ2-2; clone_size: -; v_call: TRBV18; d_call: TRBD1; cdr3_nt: TGTGCCAGCTCTCCTGGACAGGGTAACACCGGGGAGCTGTTTTTT; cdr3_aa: CASSPGQGNTGELFF
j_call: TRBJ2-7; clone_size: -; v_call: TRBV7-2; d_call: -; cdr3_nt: TGTGCCAGCAGCTTAGCTTGGCACTCCTACGAGCAGTACTTC; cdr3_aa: CASSLAWHSYEQYF
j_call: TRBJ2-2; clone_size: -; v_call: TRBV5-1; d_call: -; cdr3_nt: TGCGCCAGCAGCCGCTTGGGGCGGAACACCGGGGAGCTGTTTTTT; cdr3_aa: CASSRLGRNTGELFF
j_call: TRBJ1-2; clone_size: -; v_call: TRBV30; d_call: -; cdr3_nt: TGTGCCTGGTCCCGGGACATGATCAACTATGGCTACACCTTC; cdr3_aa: CAWSRDMINYGYTF
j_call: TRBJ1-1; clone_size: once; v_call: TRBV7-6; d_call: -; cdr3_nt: TGTGCCAGCAGCTTAGGACTCACGAACACTGAAGCTTTCTTT; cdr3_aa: CASSLGLTNTEAFF
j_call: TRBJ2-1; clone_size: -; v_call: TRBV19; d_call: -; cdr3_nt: TGTGCCAGTAGTTCAACCGTTGGGACTGGGGGGATCTACAATGAGCAGTTCTTC; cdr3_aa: CASSSTVGTGGIYNEQFF
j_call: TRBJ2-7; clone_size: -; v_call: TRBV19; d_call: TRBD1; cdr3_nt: TGTGCCAGTAGTACGTCAGGGGGCCCGTACGAGCAGTACTTC; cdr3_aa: CASSTSGGPYEQYF
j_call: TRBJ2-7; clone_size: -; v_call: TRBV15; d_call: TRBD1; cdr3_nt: TGTGCCACCAGCCCTGGGGTGGGGGACAGGGCGTCTTGGTGGCCCTACGAGCAGTACTTC; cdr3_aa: CATSPGVGDRASWWPYEQYF
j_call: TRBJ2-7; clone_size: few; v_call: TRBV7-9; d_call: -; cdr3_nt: TGTTCCAGCAGCTCAGGCCGGAACTCCTACGAGCAGTACTTC; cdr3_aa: CSSSSGRNSYEQYF
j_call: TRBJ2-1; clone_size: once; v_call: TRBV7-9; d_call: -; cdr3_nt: TGTTCCAGCAGCCATCACTTAGCGAGGTTCTTC; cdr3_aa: CSSSHHLARFF
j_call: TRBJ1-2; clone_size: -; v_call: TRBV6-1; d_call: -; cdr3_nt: TGTGCCAGCAGTGAAAGCGCAGGGAACTATGGCTACACCTTC; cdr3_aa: CASSESAGNYGYTF
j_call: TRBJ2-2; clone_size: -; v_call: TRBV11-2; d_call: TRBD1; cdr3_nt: TGTGCCAGCAGTCAGGGGGCCGGGGAGCTGTTTTTT; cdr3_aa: CASSQGAGELFF
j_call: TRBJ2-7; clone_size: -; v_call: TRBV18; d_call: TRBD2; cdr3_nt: TGTGCCAGCTCACCACTGGGGGGGGATGGCTCCTACGAGCAGTACTTC; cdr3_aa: CASSPLGGDGSYEQYF
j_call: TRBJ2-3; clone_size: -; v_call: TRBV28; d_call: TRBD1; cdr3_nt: TGTGCCAGCAGGGGACAGGGGGAAGATACGCAGTATTTT; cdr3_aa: CASRGQGEDTQYF
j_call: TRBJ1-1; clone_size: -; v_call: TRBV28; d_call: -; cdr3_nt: TGTGCCAGCAGTTCGGTTGAGGGAGGGGCGATGAACACTGAAGCTTTCTTT; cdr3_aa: CASSSVEGGAMNTEAFF
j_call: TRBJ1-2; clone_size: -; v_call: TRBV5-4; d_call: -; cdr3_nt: TGTGCCAGCAGCTTAAAATCGAGCTATGGCTACACCTTC; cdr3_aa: CASSLKSSYGYTF
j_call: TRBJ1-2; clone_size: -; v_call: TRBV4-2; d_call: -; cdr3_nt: TGTGCCAGCAGCCAAGAGGGGCCAGATTATGGCTACACCTTC; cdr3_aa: CASSQEGPDYGYTF
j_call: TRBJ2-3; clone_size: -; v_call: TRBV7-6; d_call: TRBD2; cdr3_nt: TGTGCCAGCAGCTTAGCGGGAGGGCCAACAGATACGCAGTATTTT; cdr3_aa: CASSLAGGPTDTQYF
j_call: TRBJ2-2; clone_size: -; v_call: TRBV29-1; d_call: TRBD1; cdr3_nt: TGCAGCTCCTGGGACAGGGGGTACACCGGGGAGCTGTTTTTT; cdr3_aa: CSSWDRGYTGELFF
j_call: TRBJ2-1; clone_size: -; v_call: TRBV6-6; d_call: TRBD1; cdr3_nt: TGTGCCAGCAGTTACGGACAGGGGATTGCCAATGAGCAGTTCTTC; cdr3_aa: CASSYGQGIANEQFF
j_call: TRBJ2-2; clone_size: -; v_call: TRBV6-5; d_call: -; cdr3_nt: TGTGCCAGCAGTTACTCGAGGGTCTCCGGGGAGCTGTTTTTT; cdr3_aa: CASSYSRVSGELFF